This TCR beta chain was sequenced during a study of T cells in Graves' hyperthyroidism and ophthalmopathy. Study results and caveats: For ophthalmopathy, model prediction preceded onset by a median roughly 6.5 months. From stable hyperthyroidism, ophthalmopathy was set apart by a 13 V-J model.

TCR beta CDR3 regions were amplified from RNA. An initial round of RT-PCR targeting the TCR CDR3 relied on the HTBI primer set. In TCRdb, the multiplex PCR reads were re-called with MiXCR into one record per CDR3 protein. The table has more than 500,000 distinct CDR3 sequences, around 46% seen once; the top ten hold 15% to 20%. As for this clonotype: What it recognizes is unknown.

The sample was peripheral blood or thyroid tissue (not recorded which). This sequence was found in an adult woman with Graves' disease, either hyperthyroidism or ophthalmopathy (not recorded which).

The CDR3 region has the DNA TGTGCCAGCAGGAATTGGACGGACACTGAAGCTTTCTTT. Translating gives CASRNWTDTEAFF. The rearrangement uses TRBV2 and TRBJ1-1; no definite D call. The germline gives CDR1 SNHLY, CDR2 FYNNEI. This CDR3 spans 13 amino acids. The ends were cut back, 6 bases at V and 3 bases at J, with 11 bases in the middle.